These 25 T cell receptor beta chains were all obtained from the same sample, sequenced in a study of T-cell reconstitution after alpha-beta-depleted transplantation in children. Library preparation (for TCRbeta) was performed with unique molecular identifiers. TCRdb passed the PCR reads through MiXCR, listing each CDR3 protein once. The data show approximately 240,000 distinct CDR3 sequences, with under 13% seen just once and about 28% held by the top ten. Here the sequenced sample was PBMCs, taken before TCRalphabeta/CD19-depleted stem cell transplant. All receptors come from a child in the first two years of life with acute myeloid leukemia, due to receive a stem cell transplant.

This clonotype has ten or more counts. This sequence joins TRBV20-1 and TRBJ2-7, with D unclear. Germline V gives CDR1 DFQATT, CDR2 SNEGSKA (reference sequence). The CDR3 covers 14 residues. V lost 1 base to trimming and J lost 6 bases, with 16 bases between them. The CDR3 DNA follows: TGCAGTGCTAGAGCGAAGCAGGAAGGGCTCGAGCAGTACTTC. The encoded protein is CSARAKQEGLEQYF.

This clonotype was found many times. V is TRBV2 and J is TRBJ2-3; D gene uncertain. V lost 6 bases and J 0 bases, leaving 13 bases between the germline ends. Germline V gene data show CDR1 as SNHLY and CDR2 as FYNNEI. The CDR3 length is 15 residues. CDR3 DNA sequence: TGTGCCAGCAGACTCGAGGCAACTAGCACAGATACGCAGTATTTT. It is translated as CASRLEATSTDTQYF.

This clonotype was recorded many times. The CDR3 bases are TGTGCCAGCCTTGGGGCAGGTCCACCAGACGAGCAGTACTTC. Residues: CASLGAGPPDEQYF. The genes are TRBV11-2 and TRBJ2-7; weak D call: TRBD1 (5 bases). V was pared by 8 bases and J by 5 bases, with 19 bases between. The germline CDR1 and CDR2 sequences are SGHAT and FQNNGV. This CDR3 has 14 amino acids. Full variable domain (outside the CDR3, taken from reference TRBV11-2 and TRBJ2-7): EAGVAQSPRYKIIEKRQSVAFWCNPISGHATLYWYQQILGQGPKLLIQFQNNGVVDDSQLPKDRFSAERLKGVDSTLKIQPAKLEDSAVYLCASLGAGPPDEQYFGPGTRLTVT.

This clonotype was found many times. The chain has TRBV20-1 and TRBJ2-5, with D unresolved. CDR3 length equals 12 residues. V was cut by 1 base and J by 7 bases, with 10 bases left in between. Per the germline V gene, CDR1 is DFQATT and CDR2 is SNEGSKA (reference sequence). DNA for the CDR3: TGCAGTGCTAGAGTTCCAGGTTCGACCCAGTACTTC. This sequence encodes CSARVPGSTQYF.

This clonotype was counted at least ten times. The chain employs TRBV20-1 and TRBJ2-2; D tentatively fits TRBD1 or TRBD2 (5 bases each). V was pared by 2 bases and J by 11 bases, with 21 bases between. The CDR3 is 15 amino acids. Germline-derived CDR1 and CDR2 are DFQATT and SNEGSKA (reference sequence). CDR3 DNA sequence: TGCAGTGCTAGACAGAAGGGGACGTCGCGTGGCGAGCTGTTTTTT. Translation gives CSARQKGTSRGELFF.

Ten or more counts support this clonotype. The V call is TRBV12-3 or TRBV12-4, the J call TRBJ1-1; unclear D gene. This CDR3 is 14 amino acids long. The V end was cut by 6 bases, the J end by 1 base, with 12 bases between. Here the CDR3 reads CASSLLYPNTEAFF. In nucleotides, the CDR3 is TGTGCCAGCAGCTTACTGTATCCGAACACTGAAGCTTTCTTT.

This clonotype was seen at least ten times. The chain has TRBV12-3 or TRBV12-4 and TRBJ1-2, with D possibly matching TRBD1 (6 bases). V was trimmed by 4 bases and J by 0 bases, leaving 12 bases between them. The CDR3 is made up of 15 amino acids. The CDR3 reads CASSWTVQTNYGYTF. CDR3 nucleotide sequence: TGTGCCAGCAGTTGGACAGTCCAAACTAACTATGGCTACACCTTC.

In its sample, this clonotype was seen many times. The chain joins TRBV20-1 to TRBJ2-7, with D uncertain. Germline CDR1 is DFQATT and CDR2 is SNEGSKA (reference sequence). The V end was cut by 6 bases, the J end by 1 base, with 16 bases between. This CDR3 has 14 amino acids. The CDR3 spells CSAPGLYVSYEQYF. DNA for the CDR3: TGCAGTGCACCCGGCTTGTACGTTTCCTACGAGCAGTACTTC.

The chain links TRBV20-1 to TRBJ2-3; 9 bases line up with TRBD2. The J segment lost 2 bases and the V segment lost 7 bases, leaving 4 bases of the junction unmatched. The germline V gene encodes CDR1 DFQATT and CDR2 SNEGSKA (reference sequence). The CDR3 is made up of 13 amino acids. In DNA form, the CDR3 reads TGCAGTGGGGGCGGGGGGGCCACAGATACGCAGTATTTT. Encoded protein: CSGGGGATDTQYF.

As regards this clonotype: A much larger clone differs from this one at a single base, so this may be a read error. V and J are TRBV12-3 or TRBV12-4 and TRBJ1-2, with D unresolved. The V and J ends lost 11 bases and 8 bases respectively, with 18 bases between them. This CDR3 spans 12 amino acids. This CDR3 is CARTSLTSGYTF. DNA of the CDR3: TGTGCCCGCACAAGCCTTACTTCGGGCTACACCTTC.

Many counts were recorded for this clonotype. The chain combines TRBV20-1 with TRBJ2-7, with 8 bases fitting TRBD1. Germline CDR1 DFQATT, CDR2 SNEGSKA (reference sequence). Trimming took 5 bases from V and 5 from J; bases not matched to a gene: 5. This CDR3 is built from 12 residues. This chain's CDR3 is CSAPDRENEQYF. The CDR3 DNA follows: TGCAGTGCTCCGGACAGGGAGAACGAGCAGTACTTC.

This clonotype showed up just once. The germline gene is not matched at one end of the junction; a read error may be the cause. This rearrangement joins TRBV5-1 to TRBJ2-5, with a weak D call TRBD2 (6 bases). In germline, CDR1 is SGHRS, CDR2 YFSETQ. CDR3 size: 13 residues. CDR3 DNA sequence: TGCGCCAGCAGAGCGGGCAACCAAGAGACCCAGAACTTC. Translating it yields CASRAGNQETQNF.

Remarks on this clonotype: No conserved phenylalanine or tryptophan is present at the end of the CDR3, so a read error is the likely explanation. The V gene is TRBV6-1, the J gene TRBJ1-1; TRBD1 aligns across 7 bases. CDR1 and CDR2 (germline): MNHNS, SASEGT. Trimming removed 6 bases from V and 3 bases from J; junction bases left unmatched: 4. The CDR3 is made up of 13 amino acids. In DNA form, the CDR3 reads TGTGCCAGCAGCCAAACAGGGGACACTGAAGCTTTCATT. It specifies CASSQTGDTEAFI.

This clonotype was seen repeatedly, ten times or more. Here the CDR3 reads CASSLGSGRRYGYTF. The CDR3 bases are TGTGCCAGCAGCTTAGGATCGGGGCGAAGGTATGGCTACACCTTC. V is TRBV13 and J is TRBJ1-2; TRBD1 is a possible D gene (5 bases). The CDR3 spans 15 residues. V was pared by 0 bases and J by 5 bases, with 13 bases between. Germline lookup yields CDR1 PRHDT and CDR2 FYEKMQ (reference sequence). Full variable domain (outside the CDR3, taken from reference TRBV13 and TRBJ1-2): AAGVIQSPRHLIKEKRETATLKCYPIPRHDTVYWYQQGPGQDPQFLISFYEKMQSDKGSIPDRFSAQQFSDYHSELNMSSLELGDSALYFCASSLGSGRRYGYTFGSGTRLTVV.

This clonotype was detected ten times or more. The chain recombines TRBV7-7 with TRBJ2-5; D possibly corresponds to TRBD2 (6 bases). Germline values: CDR1 SSHAT, CDR2 FNYEAQ (reference sequence). This CDR3 has 15 residues. The V end lost 3 bases, the J end lost 1 base, and 12 bases lay between the germline ends. CDR3 protein: CASSLDYSLQETQYF. DNA of the CDR3: TGTGCCAGCAGCTTGGACTATTCCCTCCAAGAGACCCAGTACTTC.

This clonotype has a count of ten or more. The gene calls are TRBV27 and TRBJ2-5; TRBD2 might be the D (5 bases). Trimming took off 3 bases at V and 5 bases at J, with 10 bases between the two ends. This CDR3 region has 13 residues. Germline CDR1 reads MNHEY; CDR2 reads SMNVEV (reference sequence). CDR3 coding DNA: TGTGCCAGCAGTTTGGAGGCCGAGGAGACCCAGTACTTC. Protein product: CASSLEAEETQYF.

This clonotype showed up many times. The rearrangement links TRBV29-1 to TRBJ2-6; D is perhaps TRBD1 (5 bases). CDR1 is SQVTM, CDR2 ANQGSEA, per germline. The CDR3 sequence is 14 residues long. Trimming cost V 3 bases and J 1 base, with 7 bases left between them. The DNA for the CDR3 is TGCAGCGTTGACAGGGTTTCTGGGGCCAACGTCCTGACTTTC. Protein sequence: CSVDRVSGANVLTF. The whole variable domain, filled in from reference TRBV29-1 and TRBJ2-6, reads SAVISQKPSRDICQRGTSLTIQCQVDSQVTMMFWYRQQPGQSLTLIATANQGSEATYESGFVIDKFPISRPNLTFSTLTVSNMSPEDSSIYLCSVDRVSGANVLTFGAGSRLTVL.

Ten or more counts support this clonotype. The gene calls are TRBV21-1 and TRBJ2-1; the table's D call of TRBD2 was not tested on the DNA. TRBV21-1 is classified as a pseudogene. This CDR3 is built from 16 residues. The CDR3 nucleotides are TGTGCCAGCAGCAAAGAGGGCAGCGGGAGGGCCAATGAGCAGTTCTTC. Protein sequence: CASSKEGSGRANEQFF.

This clonotype has ten or more counts. The V gene is TRBV2, the J gene TRBJ2-1; D remains unclear. Germline V CDR1 and CDR2: SNHLY, FYNNEI. V lost 7 bases to trimming and J lost 8 bases, with 12 bases between them. The CDR3 runs to 12 residues. In DNA form, the CDR3 reads TGTGCCAGCACCTCGAGACCCGATGAGCAGTTCTTC. Its protein is CASTSRPDEQFF.

This clonotype was seen ten or more times. The chain has TRBV28 and TRBJ2-4; the D is unclear. The V gene lost 2 bases and the J gene lost 8 bases, with 7 bases spanning the gap. Germline assignment: CDR1 MDHEN and CDR2 SYDVKM. The CDR3 has 12 amino acids. The CDR3 DNA sequence: TGTGCCAGCAGTTTAGTTTTTGACATTCAGTACTTC. Its protein is CASSLVFDIQYF.

This clonotype was detected ten times or more. The chain employs TRBV20-1 and TRBJ2-1; D perhaps matches TRBD2 (7 bases). The CDR3 length is 14 residues. V was cut by 7 bases and J by 5 bases, with 18 bases left in between. Germline V gene lookup returns CDR1 DFQATT and CDR2 SNEGSKA (reference sequence). CDR3 region: CSVKGGAGNNEQFF. CDR3 DNA: TGCAGTGTTAAGGGGGGAGCGGGAAACAATGAGCAGTTCTTC.

This clonotype was counted ten times or more. The chain has TRBV5-1 and TRBJ2-3; D tentatively reads TRBD1 or TRBD2 (6 bases each). CDR1 and CDR2 (germline): SGHRS, YFSETQ. The CDR3 has 16 residues. Trimming shortened V by 2 bases and J by 5 bases, and 18 bases separated the two germline ends. DNA for the CDR3: TGCGCCAGCAGCTTTGTTGGGGGGCGCTGGAAAGATACGCAGTATTTT. Translated, it gives CASSFVGGRWKDTQYF.

Comments on this clonotype: This may be a read error, as it is one base from a much larger clone. Lacking the conserved final phenylalanine or tryptophan, this CDR3 likely reflects a read error. The chain recombines TRBV6-5 with TRBJ1-1, with D tentatively TRBD1 (5 bases). Germline loops: CDR1 MNHEY, CDR2 SVGAGI. This CDR3 has 14 residues. V gave up 2 bases and J gave up 1 base, with 8 bases separating them. This chain's CDR3 is CASSYVGGNTEAFL. The DNA of the CDR3 is TGTGCCAGCAGTTACGTGGGGGGGAACACTGAAGCTTTCTTA.

On this clonotype: Just one base apart from a much larger clone, this may be a read error. This chain uses TRBV20-1 with TRBJ2-7; TRBD2 agrees at 8 bases. The germline V gene has CDR1 DFQATT and CDR2 SNEGSKA (reference sequence). CDR3 size: 16 residues. V lost 0 bases, J lost 1 base, and 8 bases stayed unmatched. The CDR3 here is CSAREGGGGTSYEQYF. In DNA, the CDR3 is TGCAGTGCTAGAGAGGGGGGCGGGGGGACATCCTACGAGCAGTACTTC.

This clonotype was recorded a few times. The chain carries TRBV6-2 or TRBV6-3 and TRBJ1-5; D is unresolved. V was trimmed by 4 bases and J by 3 bases, leaving 13 bases between them. Germline V gene sequence: CDR1 MNHEY, CDR2 SVGEGT. The CDR3 has 15 amino acids. The CDR3 loop reads CASSWEGRNNQPQHF. CDR3 nucleotides: TGTGCCAGCAGTTGGGAGGGCCGGAACAATCAGCCCCAGCATTTT.